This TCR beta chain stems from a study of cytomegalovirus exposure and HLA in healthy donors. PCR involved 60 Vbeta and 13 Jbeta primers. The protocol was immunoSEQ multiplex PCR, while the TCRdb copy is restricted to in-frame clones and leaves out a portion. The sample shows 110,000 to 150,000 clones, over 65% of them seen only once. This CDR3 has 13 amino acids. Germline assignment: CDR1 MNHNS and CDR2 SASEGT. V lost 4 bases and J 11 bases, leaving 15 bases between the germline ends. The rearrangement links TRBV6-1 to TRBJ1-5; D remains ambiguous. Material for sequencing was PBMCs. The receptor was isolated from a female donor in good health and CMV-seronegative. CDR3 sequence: CASSGRRLGAQHF. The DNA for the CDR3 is TGTGCCAGCAGTGGACGGCGGCTCGGGGCCCAGCATTTT.